This T cell receptor (beta chain) was found in a study of T cells in Graves' hyperthyroidism and ophthalmopathy. General study results and limits: The model foresaw ophthalmopathy a median roughly 6 months prior to onset. From stable hyperthyroidism, ophthalmopathy was set apart by a 13 V-J model.

Patients with uncontrolled infections, other autoimmune diseases, pregnancy or lactation were excluded. This clonotype was detected many times. Its specificity is unknown. Regions amplified from RNA transcripts were the TCR beta CDR3 regions. In the first-round RT-PCR of the TCR CDR3, the HTBI primer set was used. TCRdb independently ran MiXCR on the multiplex PCR reads; one entry per CDR3 protein. Of about 400,000 distinct CDR3 sequences listed, around a sixth are singletons. This CDR3 region has 15 residues. Trimming removed 4 bases at V and 4 bases at J, with 16 bases between. Looked up from germline, CDR1 is LGHDT and CDR2 is YNNKEL (reference sequence).

The TCR was taken from a woman in her late teens or twenties with Graves' hyperthyroidism that later progressed to Graves' ophthalmopathy. The specimen was blood. V and J are TRBV3-1 and TRBJ1-2; D possibly corresponds to TRBD1 (6 bases). The CDR3 sequence: CASSLRQDLPYGYTF. CDR3 DNA: TGTGCCAGCAGCCTTCGACAGGACTTGCCCTATGGCTACACCTTC. Full variable domain (rest looked up from reference TRBV3-1 and TRBJ1-2): DTAVSQTPKYLVTQMGNDKSIKCEQNLGHDTMYWYKQDSKKFLKIMFSYNNKELIINETVPNRFSPKSPDKAHLNLHINSLELGDSAVYFCASSLRQDLPYGYTFGSGTRLTVV.